This entry describes one T cell receptor beta chain. This sample was taken from a study of blood T cell repertoires in COVID-19. Background on the study: Spain, Italy and the United States supplied samples that represented acute and convalescent COVID-19. T cells, B-cell-depleted T cells, or PBMCs provided the cDNA or gDNA that served as material.

TCRdb's table, derived via immunoSEQ multiplex PCR, lists solely in-frame clones and lacks some. This sample yields 90,000 or so clones, of which approximately 85% are seen a single time; more than 25% belongs to the top ten. CDR1 SGHRS and CDR2 YFSETQ come from the germline V gene. V lost 4 bases, J lost 10 bases, and 4 bases stayed unmatched. CDR3 length: 13 amino acids. The chain couples TRBV5-1 to TRBJ1-6, with 8 bases that match TRBD1. Sequencing was done on a sample of peripheral blood. The source is a human donor in a cohort sampled during active COVID-19. CDR3 in amino acids: CASSDGQGSPLHF. The CDR3 DNA sequence: TGCGCCAGCAGCGACGGACAGGGCTCACCCCTCCACTTT.